Shown below are 27 T cell receptor beta chains from a single sample sequenced in a study of T cell responses to AZD1222 COVID-19 vaccine. Profiling relied on immunoSEQ multiplex PCR, and the TCRdb table lists in-frame clones only, not all of them. The sample lists around 78,000 clones, around 86% seen once, with less than 25% in the top ten. The sequencing here drew on peripheral blood, taken on day 0 of AZD1222 vaccination. These receptors were taken from an adult in good health.

The rearrangement joins TRBV11-2 to TRBJ2-7, with D tentatively TRBD2 (5 bases). CDR1 and CDR2 from the germline V gene are SGHAT and FQNNGV. Trimming removed 5 bases at V and 4 bases at J, with 15 bases between. This CDR3 has 14 amino acids. The CDR3 loop is CASSPGIPPYEQYF. The CDR3 nucleotides are TGTGCCAGCAGCCCGGGGATACCCCCTTACGAGCAGTACTTC.

The chain couples TRBV9 to TRBJ2-4; the match to TRBD1 covers 7 bases. Germline V gives CDR1 SGDLS, CDR2 YYNGEE. The CDR3 totals 17 residues. With V trimmed by 0 bases and J by 4 bases, 10 bases remained unmatched. CDR3 sequence: CASSVVNPVGQKNIQYF. The CDR3 DNA is TGTGCCAGCAGCGTAGTGAATCCCGTGGGACAGAAAAACATTCAGTACTTC.

The rearrangement uses TRBV7-2 and TRBJ1-4, with 7 bases identical to TRBD1. V trimming: 0 bases; J trimming: 4 bases; junction bases outside the gene matches: 2. The CDR3 spans 15 residues. Germline CDR1 is SGHTA and CDR2 is FQGNSA. CDR3 region: CASSLAGQFNEKLFF. As DNA, the CDR3 is TGTGCCAGCAGCTTAGCGGGACAGTTTAATGAAAAACTGTTTTTT. The full variable domain, its missing parts supplied by reference TRBV7-2 and TRBJ1-4, is GAGVSQSPSNKVTEKGKDVELRCDPISGHTALYWYRQSLGQGLEFLIYFQGNSAPDKSGLPSDRFSAERTGGSVSTLTIQRTQQEDSAVYLCASSLAGQFNEKLFFGSGTQLSVL.

The chain combines TRBV7-9 with TRBJ1-2, with a tentative D call TRBD1 (5 bases). There are 18 residues in the CDR3. Trimming removed 1 base from V and 2 bases from J, with 20 bases in between. Germline V gene sequence: CDR1 SEHNR, CDR2 FQNEAQ (reference sequence). This CDR3 reads CASSLDSGRGRANYGYTF. Here the CDR3 DNA reads TGTGCCAGCAGCTTAGATTCGGGTAGGGGCAGGGCAAACTATGGCTACACCTTC.

This rearrangement joins TRBV2 to TRBJ1-1; TRBD1 agrees at 8 bases. This CDR3 spans 13 amino acids. Trimming at V came to 6 bases and at J to 1 base, leaving 1 base not matched to a gene. Looked up from germline, CDR1 is SNHLY and CDR2 is FYNNEI. Written as DNA, the CDR3 is TGTGCCAGCAGCGGACAGGGGAACACTGAAGCTTTCTTT. This gives the protein CASSGQGNTEAFF. The entire variable domain, with the rest obtained from reference TRBV2 and TRBJ1-1, is as follows: EPEVTQTPSHQVTQMGQEVILRCVPISNHLYFYWYRQILGQKVEFLVSFYNNEISEKSEIFDDQFSVERPDGSNFTLKIRSTKLEDSAMYFCASSGQGNTEAFFGQGTRLTVV.

This chain joins TRBV11-2 and TRBJ1-4, with D possibly TRBD1 on 5 matching bases. V was shortened by 0 bases and J by 5 bases, with 10 bases between the two germline ends. The CDR3 extends over 15 amino acids. The germline CDR1 and CDR2 sequences are SGHAT and FQNNGV. In DNA form, the CDR3 reads TGTGCCAGCAGCTTAGACCGGGGGGGAAATGAAAAACTGTTTTTT. It is translated as CASSLDRGGNEKLFF. Together with reference TRBV11-2 and TRBJ1-4, the CDR3 gives the full variable domain: EAGVAQSPRYKIIEKRQSVAFWCNPISGHATLYWYQQILGQGPKLLIQFQNNGVVDDSQLPKDRFSAERLKGVDSTLKIQPAKLEDSAVYLCASSLDRGGNEKLFFGSGTQLSVL.

The chain joins TRBV7-2 to TRBJ1-4; D is unclear. The ends were cut back, 8 bases at V and 7 bases at J, with 14 bases in the middle. CDR1 and CDR2 from the germline V gene are SGHTA and FQGNSA. This CDR3 is built from 13 residues. The CDR3 bases are TGTGCCAGCGGGTTTAGGCCGGGTGAAAAACTGTTTTTT. This encodes CASGFRPGEKLFF.

V is TRBV28 and J is TRBJ1-1; D perhaps matches TRBD1 (5 bases). Trimming left V 6 bases short and J 5 bases short, with 19 bases between. The CDR3 extends over 15 amino acids. Per germline, CDR1 MDHEN and CDR2 SYDVKM. The chain's CDR3 is CASSPLEGLGTEAFF. In nucleotides, the CDR3 is TGTGCCAGCAGCCCCCTTGAGGGGTTGGGGACTGAAGCTTTCTTT. The variable domain in full, with the rest retrieved from reference TRBV28 and TRBJ1-1, is DVKVTQSSRYLVKRTGEKVFLECVQDMDHENMFWYRQDPGLGLRLIYFSYDVKMKEKGDIPEGYSVSREKKERFSLILESASTNQTSMYLCASSPLEGLGTEAFFGQGTRLTVV.

The J gene is TRBJ2-1, the V gene TRBV7-2, with TRBD2 identical over 10 bases. With 2 bases clipped from V and 9 bases from J, the junction kept 10 bases outside the gene matches. CDR1 and CDR2 (germline): SGHTA, FQGNSA. The CDR3 is 16 residues long. The CDR3 sequence: CASSLRAGGLNFEQFF. CDR3 nucleotide sequence: TGTGCCAGCAGCTTACGAGCGGGGGGGCTTAATTTTGAGCAGTTCTTC.

The chain employs TRBV30 and TRBJ2-1, with 9 bases that match TRBD2. The CDR3 length is 16 residues. Losses at the gene ends were 2 bases for V and 7 bases for J; bases not matched to a gene: 12. The germline V gene has CDR1 GTSNPN and CDR2 SVGIG (reference sequence). The CDR3 nucleotides are TGTGCCTGGAGTCCTCCCCGGATAGCGGGGGTAAATGAGCAGTTCTTC. The encoded protein is CAWSPPRIAGVNEQFF.

This rearrangement joins TRBV7-6 to TRBJ1-4; weak D call: TRBD1 (6 bases). This CDR3 comprises 15 residues. The germline V gene encodes CDR1 SGHVS and CDR2 FNYEAQ. V was clipped by 5 bases and J by 10 bases, with 20 bases between them. The CDR3 nucleotides are TGTGCCAGCAGCGCCGGACAGCTGGAAAGGGGAAAACTGTTTTTT. Its protein product is CASSAGQLERGKLFF.

The gene calls are TRBV2 and TRBJ1-3, with D uncertain. The CDR3 spans 14 residues. Germline-derived CDR1 and CDR2 are SNHLY and FYNNEI. With 4 bases removed from V and 1 base from J, the gap between germline ends came to 8 bases. The CDR3 sequence is CASSARQSGNTIYF. CDR3 bases: TGTGCCAGCAGTGCGCGGCAGTCTGGAAACACCATATATTTT. Full variable domain (rest looked up from reference TRBV2 and TRBJ1-3): EPEVTQTPSHQVTQMGQEVILRCVPISNHLYFYWYRQILGQKVEFLVSFYNNEISEKSEIFDDQFSVERPDGSNFTLKIRSTKLEDSAMYFCASSARQSGNTIYFGEGSWLTVV.

The genes are TRBV27 and TRBJ2-3; a possible D gene is TRBD2 (7 bases). Trimming stripped 4 bases from V and 12 bases from J, with 14 bases between. From germline, CDR1 is MNHEY and CDR2 SMNVEV (reference sequence). The CDR3 has 12 amino acids. The CDR3 DNA reads as TGTGCCAGCAGTTCCCTCTCGGGGGGCCAGTATTTT. This gives the protein CASSSLSGGQYF.

The chain links TRBV3-1 (or the pseudogene TRBV3-2) to TRBJ2-3; 10 bases match TRBD1. CDR1 LGHDT and CDR2 YNNKEL come from the germline V gene (reference sequence). Unmatched junction bases numbered 7, after V lost 3 bases and J lost 4 bases. The CDR3 extends over 16 amino acids. CDR3 sequence: CASSQGQGLLADTQYF. The CDR3 region has the DNA TGTGCCAGCAGCCAGGGACAGGGGCTTCTAGCAGATACGCAGTATTTT.

This rearrangement joins TRBV7-2 to TRBJ2-3; 7 bases agree with TRBD1. Germline-derived CDR1 and CDR2 are SGHTA and FQGNSA. Losses at the gene ends were 5 bases for V and 2 bases for J; bases not matched to a gene: 4. The CDR3 is 14 residues long. CDR3 region: CASSRDSITDTQYF. CDR3 nucleotide sequence: TGTGCCAGCAGCCGGGACAGCATCACAGATACGCAGTATTTT.

The J gene is TRBJ1-5, the V gene TRBV6-2 or TRBV6-3, with D maybe TRBD1 (6 bases). Trimming removed 5 bases from V and 3 bases from J, with 14 bases in between. Germline CDR1 is MNHEY and CDR2 is SVGEGT. The CDR3 length is 15 residues. The CDR3 DNA reads TGTGCCAGCAGTCCCCCTCGGACAGACAATCAGCCCCAGCATTTT. It translates to CASSPPRTDNQPQHF.

The rearrangement links TRBV10-3 to TRBJ2-5, with TRBD1 as a possible D gene (6 bases). The CDR3 is made up of 13 amino acids. Germline CDR1 and CDR2: ENHRY and SYGVKD. The germline V and J ends were trimmed by 3 bases and 5 bases, with 10 bases remaining between them. DNA of the CDR3: TGTGCCATCAGTGAAAACAGGGTGGAGACCCAGTACTTC. Translated: CAISENRVETQYF.

This clone has a single count. The genes are TRBV7-9 and TRBJ2-7; 7 bases match TRBD2. Trimming at V came to 1 base and at J to 12 bases, leaving 12 bases not matched to a gene. CDR3 length: 14 residues. Germline V gene sequence: CDR1 SEHNR, CDR2 FQNEAQ (reference sequence). The CDR3 region is CASSLDGRAPLPYF. CDR3 bases: TGTGCCAGCAGCTTAGATGGGAGGGCACCTTTGCCGTACTTC.

This rearrangement joins TRBV7-2 to TRBJ2-1; the match to TRBD1 covers 7 bases. The J segment lost 7 bases and the V segment lost 5 bases, leaving 14 bases of the junction unmatched. The CDR3 runs to 16 residues. Germline V CDR1 and CDR2: SGHTA, FQGNSA. The CDR3: CASSGYRGGIGNEQFF. The CDR3 DNA sequence: TGTGCCAGCAGCGGCTACAGGGGTGGGATTGGGAATGAGCAGTTCTTC.

V is TRBV6-5 and J is TRBJ2-7; tentative D call: TRBD1 (7 bases). V lost 4 bases to trimming and J lost 3 bases, with 16 bases between them. This CDR3 comprises 15 residues. Germline lookup yields CDR1 MNHEY and CDR2 SVGAGI. CDR3 loop: CASSFGGQTLYEQYF. The CDR3 nucleotides are TGTGCCAGCAGTTTCGGGGGACAGACTCTCTACGAGCAGTACTTC.

The chain carries TRBV28 and TRBJ2-7, with 10 bases aligning to TRBD1. Per germline, CDR1 MDHEN and CDR2 SYDVKM. This CDR3 is built from 15 residues. The V gene end was trimmed by 8 bases and the J gene end by 6 bases; junction bases not matched to a gene: 13. The chain's CDR3 is CASGTPTGGTLEQYF. In DNA form, the CDR3 reads TGTGCCAGCGGGACTCCGACAGGGGGCACACTCGAGCAGTACTTC. The full variable domain, in which reference TRBV28 and TRBJ2-7 provide the parts outside the CDR3, is DVKVTQSSRYLVKRTGEKVFLECVQDMDHENMFWYRQDPGLGLRLIYFSYDVKMKEKGDIPEGYSVSREKKERFSLILESASTNQTSMYLCASGTPTGGTLEQYFGPGTRLTVT.

V gene TRBV7-3 combines with J gene TRBJ1-1; 9 positions match TRBD1. Germline V gene sequence: CDR1 SGHTA, CDR2 FQGTGA. V trimming: 2 bases; J trimming: 4 bases; junction bases outside the gene matches: 5. This CDR3 is built from 15 residues. CDR3 sequence (DNA): TGTGCCAGCAGCTTAGAGGGACAGGGAGTCACTGAAGCTTTCTTT. It specifies CASSLEGQGVTEAFF.

The chain employs TRBV15 and TRBJ1-2, with D uncertain. Trimming cost V 5 bases and J 5 bases, with 12 bases left between them. The CDR3 extends over 13 amino acids. The germline V gene encodes CDR1 LNHNV and CDR2 YYDKDF (reference sequence). The CDR3 bases are TGTGCCACCAGCTTAACGTCGACATATGGCTACACCTTC. Amino acids: CATSLTSTYGYTF.

V gene TRBV10-3 combines with J gene TRBJ1-4; 10 positions match TRBD1. The J segment lost 0 bases and the V segment lost 10 bases, leaving 5 bases of the junction unmatched. Germline lookup yields CDR1 ENHRY and CDR2 SYGVKD. This CDR3 has 15 amino acids. The CDR3 reads CATRTGGSTNEKLFF. CDR3 coding DNA: TGTGCCACGCGGACAGGGGGATCAACTAATGAAAAACTGTTTTTT.

Here the CDR3 reads CAWRQQGGETQYF. The CDR3 DNA follows: TGTGCCTGGAGGCAACAGGGGGGAGAGACCCAGTACTTC. The rearrangement links TRBV30 to TRBJ2-5, with TRBD1 identical over 8 bases. The CDR3 extends over 13 amino acids. The germline gives CDR1 GTSNPN, CDR2 SVGIG (reference sequence). The V gene end was trimmed by 3 bases and the J gene end by 4 bases; junction bases not matched to a gene: 4.

The chain links TRBV27 to TRBJ2-5; D call uncertain. The CDR3 loop spans 15 amino acids. V lost 3 bases and J 5 bases, leaving 16 bases between the germline ends. CDR1 and CDR2 (germline): MNHEY, SMNVEV (reference sequence). For the CDR3, the DNA is TGTGCCAGCAGTTTTTTGGCTCAGGTACGCGAGACCCAGTACTTC. Protein product: CASSFLAQVRETQYF.

The V and J genes are TRBV28 and TRBJ1-3; 10 nucleotides agree with TRBD1. The V segment lost 3 bases and the J segment 10 bases; nucleotides outside the gene matches: 15. The CDR3 consists of 17 residues. Germline CDR1 MDHEN, CDR2 SYDVKM. CDR3 loop: CASSFHDRGRSGRTIYF. In DNA, the CDR3 is TGTGCCAGCAGTTTTCACGACAGGGGGCGGTCGGGGAGAACCATATATTTT.